The clone carrying this T cell receptor beta chain has a count of ten or more. Its antigen remains unidentified. Trimming removed 6 bases from V and 0 bases from J; junction bases left unmatched: 4. CDR3 size: 14 residues. Germline V gives CDR1 SQVTM, CDR2 ANQGSEA. This specimen belongs to a study of CD8 T cells in ankylosing spondylitis. Study-wide results and caveats: As reported, disease-linked clones showed significant enrichment in matched ankylosing spondylitis synovial fluid. Blood of patients with ankylosing spondylitis appeared to be characterized by a TCR beta motif of about eight highly homologous variants.

Generation of TCR beta libraries employed quantitative 5'-RACE incorporating molecular barcodes. TCRdb fed the 5' RACE reads into MiXCR, producing one record per CDR3 protein. The sample shows more than 150,000 distinct CDR3 sequences, 10% to 15% of them seen only once. Source material: blood, either unsorted or a sorted T cell fraction (not recorded which). The V and J genes are TRBV29-1 and TRBJ2-7, with 11 bases matching TRBD2. The origin of this receptor is a female donor with ankylosing spondylitis or in good health (not recorded which). CDR3 loop: CSVTGTSGSYEQYF. CDR3 sequence (DNA): TGCAGCGTAACCGGGACTAGCGGCTCCTACGAGCAGTACTTC.